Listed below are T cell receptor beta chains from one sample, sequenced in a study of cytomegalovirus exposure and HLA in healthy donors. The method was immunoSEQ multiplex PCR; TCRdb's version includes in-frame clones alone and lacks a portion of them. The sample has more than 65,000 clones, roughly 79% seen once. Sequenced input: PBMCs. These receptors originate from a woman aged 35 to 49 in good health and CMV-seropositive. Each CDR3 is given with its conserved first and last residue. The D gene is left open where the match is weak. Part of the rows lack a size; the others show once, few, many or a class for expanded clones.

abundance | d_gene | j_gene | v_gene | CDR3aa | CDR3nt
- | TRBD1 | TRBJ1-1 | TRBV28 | CASSEPQGAGTEAFF | TGTGCCAGTTCGGAACCACAGGGGGCCGGCACTGAAGCTTTCTTT
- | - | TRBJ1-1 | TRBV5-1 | CASRERGAVNTEAFF | TGCGCCAGCAGGGAACGGGGGGCGGTGAACACTGAAGCTTTCTTT
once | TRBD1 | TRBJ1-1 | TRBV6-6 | CASSLGTAEAFF | TGTGCCAGCAGTCTCGGGACAGCTGAAGCTTTCTTT
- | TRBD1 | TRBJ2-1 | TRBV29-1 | CSVGIGDRGPRKQFF | TGCAGCGTTGGTATCGGGGACAGGGGTCCGCGAAAGCAGTTCTTC
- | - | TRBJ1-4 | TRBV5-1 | CASSLGGGTGHEKLFF | TGCGCCAGCAGCTTGGGGGGCGGGACGGGGCATGAAAAACTGTTTTTT
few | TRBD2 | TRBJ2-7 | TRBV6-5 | CASSTGGEQYF | TGTGCCAGCTCCACGGGGGGCGAGCAGTACTTC
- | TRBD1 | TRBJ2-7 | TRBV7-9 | CASSIPGTATYEQYF | TGTGCCAGCAGCATACCCGGGACAGCCACCTACGAGCAGTACTTC
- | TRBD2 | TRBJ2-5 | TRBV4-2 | CASSQASGGAPKTQYF | TGTGCCAGCAGCCAAGCCAGCGGGGGGGCCCCGAAGACCCAGTACTTC
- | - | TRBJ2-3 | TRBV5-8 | CASTFQRTSTDTQYF | TGTGCCAGCACCTTCCAGCGTACCTCTACAGATACGCAGTATTTT
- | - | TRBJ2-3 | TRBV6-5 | CASSYVTSPDTQYF | TGTGCCAGCAGTTACGTCACTAGCCCAGATACGCAGTATTTT
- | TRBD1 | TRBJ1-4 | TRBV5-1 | CASSSQGAYNEKLFF | TGCGCCAGCAGCTCACAGGGGGCGTATAATGAAAAACTGTTTTTT
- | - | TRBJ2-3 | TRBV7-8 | CASSLGTESTDTQYF | TGTGCCAGCAGCTTAGGGACAGAAAGCACAGATACGCAGTATTTT
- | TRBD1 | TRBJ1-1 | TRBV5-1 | CASSLKGQWESKNTEAFF | TGCGCCAGCAGCTTAAAGGGACAGTGGGAAAGCAAGAACACTGAAGCTTTCTTT
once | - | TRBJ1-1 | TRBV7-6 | CASSLVAGSYGNTEAFF | TGTGCCAGCAGCTTAGTAGCGGGTAGCTACGGGAACACTGAAGCTTTCTTT
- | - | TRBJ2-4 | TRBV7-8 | CASRSLQKNIQYF | TGTGCCAGCAGGTCGCTCCAGAAAAACATTCAGTACTTC
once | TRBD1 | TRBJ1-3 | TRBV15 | CATRDRGLSVGNTIYF | TGTGCCACCAGGGACAGGGGGCTCTCGGTTGGAAACACCATATATTTT
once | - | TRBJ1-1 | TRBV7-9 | CASSLGTLKNTEAFF | TGTGCCAGCAGCTTGGGCACCCTTAAGAACACTGAAGCTTTCTTT
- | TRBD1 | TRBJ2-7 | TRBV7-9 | CASSTLRGTGYEQYF | TGTGCCAGCAGCACTCTCAGAGGGACAGGGTACGAGCAGTACTTC
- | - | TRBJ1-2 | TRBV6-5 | CASSNLLGASGYTF | TGTGCCAGCAGTAACCTACTGGGGGCAAGTGGCTACACCTTC
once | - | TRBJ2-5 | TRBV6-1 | CASSENRVGAETQYF | TGTGCCAGCAGTGAGAACAGGGTTGGGGCGGAGACCCAGTACTTC
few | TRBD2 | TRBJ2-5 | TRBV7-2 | CASSLGTSGPQETQYF | TGTGCCAGCAGCTTAGGGACTAGCGGTCCCCAAGAGACCCAGTACTTC
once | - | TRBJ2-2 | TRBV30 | CAWRVATTGELFF | TGTGCCTGGAGAGTAGCGACGACCGGGGAGCTGTTTTTT
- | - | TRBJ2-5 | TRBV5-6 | CASSSPELREETQYF | TGTGCCAGCAGCTCCCCGGAACTACGGGAGGAGACCCAGTACTTC
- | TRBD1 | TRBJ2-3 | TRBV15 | CATSRLQGSGTDTQYF | TGTGCCACCAGCAGACTACAGGGGTCGGGCACAGATACGCAGTATTTT
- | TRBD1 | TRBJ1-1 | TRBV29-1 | CSVGWGMTGFSEAFF | TGCAGCGTTGGATGGGGAATGACAGGGTTTTCTGAAGCTTTCTTT
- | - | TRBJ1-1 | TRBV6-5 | CASSYGQGGTEAFF | TGTGCCAGCAGTTACGGGCAGGGAGGCACTGAAGCTTTCTTT
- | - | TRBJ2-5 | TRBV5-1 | CASSFGGNQETQYF | TGCGCCAGCAGCTTTGGGGGCAACCAAGAGACCCAGTACTTC
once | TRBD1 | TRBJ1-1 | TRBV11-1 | CASSLEQGAWTEAFF | TGTGCCAGCAGCTTAGAGCAGGGGGCCTGGACTGAAGCTTTCTTT
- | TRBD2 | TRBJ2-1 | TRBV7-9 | CASSLGLAGLNEQFF | TGTGCCAGCAGCTTAGGACTAGCGGGACTGAATGAGCAGTTCTTC
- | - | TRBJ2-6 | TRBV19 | CASSPTRVRQGRSGANVLTF | TGTGCCAGTAGTCCAACCCGCGTACGGCAGGGTCGCTCTGGGGCCAACGTCCTGACTTTC
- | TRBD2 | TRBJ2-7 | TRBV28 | CASSLGGRAYEQYF | TGTGCCAGCAGTTTAGGAGGGAGGGCCTACGAGCAGTACTTC
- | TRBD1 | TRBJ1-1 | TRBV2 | CASSGYRGVEAFF | TGTGCCAGCAGTGGCTACAGGGGAGTTGAAGCTTTCTTT
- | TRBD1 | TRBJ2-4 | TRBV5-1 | CASSRLTGENIQYF | TGCGCCAGCAGCCGGTTGACAGGGGAAAACATTCAGTACTTC
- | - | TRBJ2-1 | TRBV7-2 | CASSLSLSMEQFF | TGTGCCAGCAGCTTAAGCTTAAGTATGGAGCAGTTCTTC
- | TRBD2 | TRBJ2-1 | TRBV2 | CASSERLAGGLWQFF | TGTGCCAGCAGTGAACGGCTAGCGGGGGGGTTATGGCAGTTCTTC
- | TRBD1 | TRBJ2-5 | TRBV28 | CASRLDRDERETQYF | TGTGCCAGCAGACTCGACAGGGATGAGCGAGAGACCCAGTACTTC
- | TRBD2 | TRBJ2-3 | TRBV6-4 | CASSKNLGLAGTDTQYF | TGTGCCAGCAGTAAAAACCTGGGACTAGCGGGCACAGATACGCAGTATTTT
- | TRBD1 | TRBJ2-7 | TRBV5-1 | CASSPDRGTYEQYF | TGCGCCAGCAGCCCGGACAGGGGCACCTACGAGCAGTACTTC
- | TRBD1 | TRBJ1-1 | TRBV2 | CASRTGQGTPRSTEAFF | TGTGCCAGCAGGACGGGACAGGGAACACCTAGGAGCACTGAAGCTTTCTTT
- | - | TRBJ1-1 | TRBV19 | CASSWPGMGTEAFF | TGTGCCAGTAGTTGGCCAGGGATGGGTACTGAAGCTTTCTTT
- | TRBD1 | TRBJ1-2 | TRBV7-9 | CASRYVGQDYGYTF | TGTGCCAGCAGGTACGTGGGACAGGACTATGGCTACACCTTC
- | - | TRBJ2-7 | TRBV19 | CASTDSAYEQYF | TGTGCCAGTACCGACAGCGCCTACGAGCAGTACTTC
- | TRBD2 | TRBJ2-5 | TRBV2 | CASSDQSTGGRGETQYF | TGTGCCAGCAGTGATCAATCGACGGGGGGACGAGGGGAGACCCAGTACTTC
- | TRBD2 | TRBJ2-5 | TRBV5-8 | CASSTGGGRRETQYF | TGTGCCAGCAGCACCGGGGGGGGGCGAAGGGAGACCCAGTACTTC
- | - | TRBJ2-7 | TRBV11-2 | CASIHPQGSRYEQYF | TGTGCCAGCATTCACCCTCAGGGTTCCCGGTACGAGCAGTACTTC
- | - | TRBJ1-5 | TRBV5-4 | CASSPPDSYSNQPQHF | TGTGCCAGCAGCCCACCGGACAGTTATAGCAATCAGCCCCAGCATTTT
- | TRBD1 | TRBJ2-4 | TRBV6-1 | CASSEAGFDRAEYF | TGTGCCAGCAGTGAAGCGGGATTCGACAGGGCCGAGTACTTC
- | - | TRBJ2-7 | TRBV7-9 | CASSTQGYEQYF | TGTGCCAGCAGCACACAGGGTTACGAGCAGTACTTC
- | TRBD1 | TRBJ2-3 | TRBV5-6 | CASRTGADTQYF | TGTGCCAGCAGAACAGGGGCAGATACGCAGTATTTT